This passage covers 17 T cell receptor beta chains from one sample sequenced in a study of blood T cell repertoires in COVID-19 (dated by TCRdb to about 2020). The library was prepared using the immunoSEQ multiplex PCR assay. TCRdb obtained this table from immuneACCESS and retained in-frame rearrangements with V and J assigned. These tables miss some clones; where compared with another copy, unresolved V genes account for less than half of the shortfall, and the remainder is unexplained. The sample records roughly 330,000 clones, around 90% of which are singletons. Roughly a tenth of the sample goes to the ten largest clones. Sequenced material: peripheral blood. Receptor source: a man younger than 45 with COVID-19, enrolled during active disease.

This clone was seen only once. The V and J genes are TRBV10-3 and TRBJ1-5; no clear D. The CDR3 covers 13 residues. Per germline, CDR1 ENHRY and CDR2 SYGVKD. Trimming took 2 bases from V and 4 from J, leaving 6 bases between them. DNA for the CDR3: TGTGCCATCAGTGAGGGACTTAATCAGCCCCAGCATTTT. Its protein product is CAISEGLNQPQHF.

The genes are TRBV24-1 and TRBJ1-2; 10 bases align to TRBD1. CDR1 KGHDR and CDR2 SFDVKD come from the germline V gene. The CDR3 consists of 13 residues. The V segment lost 5 bases and the J segment 13 bases; nucleotides outside the gene matches: 9. CDR3: CATSGRGTGEATF. The CDR3 bases are TGTGCCACCAGTGGTCGAGGGACAGGGGAGGCCACCTTC.

Worth noting for this clone: Other DNA sequences of this sample code for an identical CDR3. V and J are TRBV5-6 and TRBJ2-3; the match to TRBD2 covers 13 bases. Germline trimming cut 2 bases from V and 5 bases from J; bases unmatched to any gene: 5. Per germline, CDR1 SGHDT and CDR2 YYEEEE. The CDR3 contains 16 residues. CDR3 nucleotides: TGTGCCAGCAGCTTACGGACTAGCGGGAGAGGAGATACGCAGTATTTT. Protein sequence: CASSLRTSGRGDTQYF.

This clone was recorded only once. The chain has TRBV5-6 and TRBJ1-2; 8 nucleotides line up with TRBD1. CDR3 length: 16 residues. With 3 bases clipped from V and 3 bases from J, the junction kept 10 bases outside the gene matches. The germline V gene encodes CDR1 SGHDT and CDR2 YYEEEE. This CDR3 is CASSYSPGQEYYGYTF. For the CDR3, the DNA is TGTGCCAGCAGCTACTCTCCGGGACAGGAGTACTATGGCTACACCTTC.

The chain is built from TRBV29-1 and TRBJ1-1; 7 bases line up with TRBD1. V lost 6 bases, J lost 0 bases, and 7 bases stayed unmatched. The CDR3 spans 14 residues. The germline CDR1 and CDR2 sequences are SQVTM and ANQGSEA. CDR3: CSVTTGNMNTEAFF. The DNA for the CDR3 is TGCAGCGTCACGACAGGGAATATGAACACTGAAGCTTTCTTT.

The chain links TRBV6-6 to TRBJ1-1; 7 nucleotides align to TRBD1. The CDR3 loop spans 15 amino acids. Germline CDR1 is MNHNY and CDR2 is SVGAGI (reference sequence). V gave up 2 bases and J gave up 4 bases; unmatched junction bases: 7. This chain's CDR3 is CASSYDRVIGTEAFF. As DNA, the CDR3 is TGTGCCAGCAGTTACGACAGGGTAATTGGCACTGAAGCTTTCTTT.

V usage is TRBV9 and J usage is TRBJ1-3; D is undetermined. Trimming took off 0 bases at V and 2 bases at J, with 12 bases between the two ends. This CDR3 comprises 16 residues. The V gene's germline CDR1 is SGDLS and CDR2 YYNGEE. The CDR3 reads CASSVDFDPTGNTIYF. The CDR3 nucleotides are TGTGCCAGCAGCGTAGACTTTGATCCCACTGGAAACACCATATATTTT.

The chain links TRBV11-2 to TRBJ2-5, with 11 bases matching TRBD2. V gave up 5 bases and J gave up 6 bases; unmatched junction bases: 17. Germline CDR1 is SGHAT and CDR2 is FQNNGV. The CDR3 is 18 residues long. CDR3 protein: CASSPSSILAGGGKTQYF. As DNA, the CDR3 is TGTGCCAGCAGCCCCTCCTCGATTCTAGCGGGAGGAGGAAAGACCCAGTACTTC.

The chain uses TRBV12-5 and TRBJ1-2; 8 bases match TRBD1. The CDR3 loop spans 13 amino acids. J was trimmed by 3 bases and V by 7 bases; bases with no gene match: 4. Germline assignment: CDR1 LGHNT and CDR2 FRNRAP. The CDR3 region is CASAPTGDYGYTF. DNA of the CDR3: TGTGCTAGTGCCCCGACAGGGGACTATGGCTACACCTTC.

This chain links TRBV6-2 or TRBV6-3 with TRBJ2-5; perhaps TRBD1 as D (5 bases). The germline CDR1 and CDR2 sequences are MNHEY and SVGEGT. The ends were cut back, 6 bases at V and 5 bases at J, with 13 bases in the middle. The CDR3 spans 13 residues. DNA of the CDR3: TGTGCCAGCAGCATCGGGCCAGGGGAGACCCAGTACTTC. Amino acid sequence: CASSIGPGETQYF.

The J gene is TRBJ2-7, the V gene TRBV6-5; perhaps TRBD2 as D (5 bases). This CDR3 region has 13 residues. Per germline, CDR1 MNHEY and CDR2 SVGAGI. With 0 bases removed from V and 6 bases from J, the gap between germline ends came to 9 bases. The CDR3 here is CASSYSKRSEQYF. The CDR3 nucleotides are TGTGCCAGCAGTTACTCTAAGCGGAGCGAGCAGTACTTC.

This sequence joins TRBV11-2 and TRBJ2-7; 10 bases are a match to TRBD2. The CDR3 contains 14 residues. J lost 7 bases, V lost 1 base, and 4 bases had no gene match. The germline V gene has CDR1 SGHAT and CDR2 FQNNGV. CDR3 in amino acids: CASSLVAGGKEQYF. As DNA, the CDR3 is TGTGCCAGCAGCTTAGTAGCGGGAGGTAAAGAGCAGTACTTC.

This clone has a single count. The chain employs TRBV4-1 and TRBJ2-1; 11 bases match TRBD2. J was trimmed by 8 bases and V by 2 bases; bases with no gene match: 17. From germline, CDR1 is MGHRA and CDR2 YSYEKL. CDR3 size: 19 residues. CDR3: CASSQRGALAGGALDEQFF. The CDR3 nucleotides are TGCGCCAGCAGCCAACGAGGGGCGTTAGCGGGAGGGGCCCTCGATGAGCAGTTCTTC.

V and J are TRBV3-1 (or the pseudogene TRBV3-2) and TRBJ1-2, with 8 bases fitting TRBD1. J was trimmed by 4 bases and V by 3 bases; bases with no gene match: 10. The CDR3 is 16 amino acids. Germline-derived CDR1 and CDR2 are LGHDT and YNNKEL (reference sequence). The CDR3 region has the DNA TGTGCCAGCAGCCAGAGTCCAGGGGGCGGCGGCTATGGCTACACCTTC. This codes for CASSQSPGGGGYGYTF.

The chain joins TRBV2 to TRBJ2-7; perhaps TRBD2 as D (6 bases). CDR3 length: 14 amino acids. Germline V gene data show CDR1 as SNHLY and CDR2 as FYNNEI. Trimming removed 8 bases from V and 4 bases from J, with 18 bases in between. CDR3 nucleotides: TGTGCCAGCGCCTCTAGCAGGACTATTTACGAGCAGTACTTC. This encodes CASASSRTIYEQYF.

The rearrangement uses TRBV19 and TRBJ2-2; 9 bases are a match to TRBD1. V was pared by 3 bases and J by 6 bases, with 2 bases of the junction left unmatched. The CDR3 is 14 amino acids. CDR1 and CDR2 (germline): LNHDA, SQIVND (reference sequence). The CDR3 loop is CASSIGTGSGELFF. The CDR3 nucleotides are TGTGCCAGTAGTATTGGGACAGGGTCCGGGGAGCTGTTTTTT.

The CDR3 DNA follows: TGTGCCAGCAGTTATATTGCCTATAATTCACCCCTCCACTTT. Its protein is CASSYIAYNSPLHF. This chain uses TRBV2 with TRBJ1-6, with D unresolved. The germline CDR1 and CDR2 sequences are SNHLY and FYNNEI. V was cut by 5 bases and J by 2 bases, with 7 bases left in between. This CDR3 comprises 14 residues.